Listed below are T cell receptor beta chains from one sample, sequenced in a study of identical twins. TCRdb used MiXCR to reprocess the 5' RACE reads, holding one entry per CDR3 protein. Of over 550,000 distinct CDR3 sequences in the sample, roughly 6.6% were seen once. The same specimen was also included in a second study, on yellow fever vaccine responses in identical twins.

Sequencing input: PBMCs. The receptor source for this set is a woman aged 18-29 years in good health. Both conserved end residues are part of each CDR3. A D gene is named only where the DNA matches it firmly. Not all rows give a size; the values are once, few, many and, for expanded clones, a class.

CDR3nt	CDR3aa	j_gene	abundance	v_gene	d_gene
TGCAGTGCCCCGAACACCGGGGAGCTGTTTTTT	CSAPNTGELFF	TRBJ2-2	many	TRBV20-1	.
TGTGCCAGCAGTAAACCCGGGGAGCTGTTTTTT	CASSKPGELFF	TRBJ2-2	.	TRBV28	.
TGTGCCACCAGTGATCCGACAGTCCCCGGGGAGCTGTTTTTT	CATSDPTVPGELFF	TRBJ2-2	many	TRBV24-1	.
TGTGCCACCCGACGGACCGAGACCCAGTACTTC	CATRRTETQYF	TRBJ2-5	.	TRBV7-8	.
TGCAGCGGCAGAATGTTGCTTCAAGAGACCCAGTACTTC	CSGRMLLQETQYF	TRBJ2-5	few	TRBV29-1	.
TGTGCCAGCAGCTCCGGACTAGCGGGGGTCTCGTACCAAGAGACCCAGTACTTC	CASSSGLAGVSYQETQYF	TRBJ2-5	few	TRBV2	TRBD2
TGTGCCAGCTGGGGGGCCGGGGAGACCCAGTACTTC	CASWGAGETQYF	TRBJ2-5	few	TRBV2	.
TGTGCCATCAGTGAGTCGGGGCTACCCACTGAAGCTTTCTTT	CAISESGLPTEAFF	TRBJ1-1	many	TRBV10-3	.
TGTGCCAGCAGCTACGGGACAGGAGGTAAAGAGACCCAGTACTTC	CASSYGTGGKETQYF	TRBJ2-5	many	TRBV5-6	TRBD1
TGTGCCAGCAGCTTGTGGTGGGGGAACTTTGGAAACACCATATATTTT	CASSLWWGNFGNTIYF	TRBJ1-3	many	TRBV5-6	.
TGTGCCAGCAGCATCCCAGGACCAGCCGCCGTTCAGCCCCAGCATTTT	CASSIPGPAAVQPQHF	TRBJ1-5	few	TRBV12-3/TRBV12-4	.
TGTGCCAGCAGCCAAATGCCGGGACTTAACACCGGGGAGCTGTTTTTT	CASSQMPGLNTGELFF	TRBJ2-2	many	TRBV3-1	.
TGCGCCAGCAGCCAAGCCGTGACAACTACCAATGAAAAACTGTTTTTT	CASSQAVTTTNEKLFF	TRBJ1-4	.	TRBV4-1	.
TGTGCCAGCAGCCAAGACTCAGTGGGGATTGAAGCTTTCTTT	CASSQDSVGIEAFF	TRBJ1-1	many	TRBV7-9	.
TGCGCCAGCAGCTCAGGGGAGGCTGGGGCCAACGTCCTGACTTTC	CASSSGEAGANVLTF	TRBJ2-6	few	TRBV5-1	.
TGTGCCAGCAGTACTCAACAGCAGAACACTGAAGCTTTCTTT	CASSTQQQNTEAFF	TRBJ1-1	many	TRBV28	.
TGCGCCAGCAGCTCCGGAGGGCCGGGAACCGGGGAGCTGTTTTTT	CASSSGGPGTGELFF	TRBJ2-2	few	TRBV5-1	.
TGTGCCAGCAGCGTGGGTAGCGGGAACTACGAGCAGTACTTC	CASSVGSGNYEQYF	TRBJ2-7	few	TRBV9	TRBD2
TGTGCCATCAGTGATTATGGCACCGGGGAGCTGTTTTTT	CAISDYGTGELFF	TRBJ2-2	.	TRBV10-3	.
TGTGCCAGCAGCCCCCCTGGCGGGGGGCCCGCTTACAATGAGCAGTTCTTC	CASSPPGGGPAYNEQFF	TRBJ2-1	.	TRBV11-2	TRBD2
TGTGCCACCAGTGTCGTGACCGGACTAGCACGCAATGAGCAGTTCTTC	CATSVVTGLARNEQFF	TRBJ2-1	.	TRBV24-1	TRBD2
TGCAGTGCGGCAGGGAGGGGTACTGAAGCTTTCTTT	CSAAGRGTEAFF	TRBJ1-1	.	TRBV20-1	.
TGTGCCACCAGCCCAAATAGGCCCTACAATGAGCAGTTCTTC	CATSPNRPYNEQFF	TRBJ2-1	many	TRBV24-1	.
TGTGCCAGCAGCCGAAAGATGGAGGGCCCTTTATCTGGGGCCAACGTCCTGACTTTC	CASSRKMEGPLSGANVLTF	TRBJ2-6	.	TRBV11-1	.
TGCGCCAGCAGCTTGTTCGCGCGGGAGGCTTACAATGAGCAGTTCTTC	CASSLFAREAYNEQFF	TRBJ2-1	many	TRBV5-1	TRBD2
TGCAGCGTTGTACCCGGGACATCACCCTACAATGAGCAGTTCTTC	CSVVPGTSPYNEQFF	TRBJ2-1	.	TRBV29-1	.
TGTGCCAGCAGTGTACAGCCGGGACTAGCGTATGAGCAGTTCTTC	CASSVQPGLAYEQFF	TRBJ2-1	.	TRBV2	TRBD2
TGTGCCAGCAGCCCCCACCTAGCGGGAGGTGGGAATGAGCAGTTCTTC	CASSPHLAGGGNEQFF	TRBJ2-1	many	TRBV4-2	TRBD2
TGTGCCAGCAGCTCTAGGACGGCCTATGGCTACACCTTC	CASSSRTAYGYTF	TRBJ1-2	few	TRBV12-3/TRBV12-4	.
TGCAGCGTTGAAGTAAGCTCCTACAATGAGCAGTTCTTC	CSVEVSSYNEQFF	TRBJ2-1	many	TRBV29-1	.
TGTGCCAGCAGTTTGGGGGATATCTCTAATGAAAAACTGTTTTTT	CASSLGDISNEKLFF	TRBJ1-4	many	TRBV12-3/TRBV12-4	.
TGCAGTGCCCTAAGCGGGGGAATTCCCTCCTACAATGAGCAGTTCTTC	CSALSGGIPSYNEQFF	TRBJ2-1	few	TRBV20-1	TRBD2
TGTGCCAGCAGTGTGGGAAGGCTAGCGGGAGTGGATGAGCAGTTCTTC	CASSVGRLAGVDEQFF	TRBJ2-1	few	TRBV27	TRBD2
TGTGCCATCAGTGAGAGGTGGCGGGAAGGGCCCTACGAGCAGTACTTC	CAISERWREGPYEQYF	TRBJ2-7	.	TRBV10-3	.
TGTGCCAGCAGGGATCAGGGGTCTGGGGCCAACGTCCTGACTTTC	CASRDQGSGANVLTF	TRBJ2-6	.	TRBV6-1	.
TGCAGTGCAATGGAACAAAATGAAAAACTGTTTTTT	CSAMEQNEKLFF	TRBJ1-4	.	TRBV20-1	.
TGTGCCGGGGGGCCGGGGGGAGATACGCAGTATTTT	CAGGPGGDTQYF	TRBJ2-3	.	TRBV2	.
TGTGCCAGCAGCTCTTGGACTAGCGGGTCCCAGAAGACCCAGTACTTC	CASSSWTSGSQKTQYF	TRBJ2-5	many	TRBV11-2	TRBD2
TGTGCCAGCAGTCTAGCGGGACCCAACTTCAGCACAGATACGCAGTATTTT	CASSLAGPNFSTDTQYF	TRBJ2-3	few	TRBV12-3/TRBV12-4	TRBD2
TGCGCCAGCAGCGCAACTAGCGGGGTGTACACAGATACGCAGTATTTT	CASSATSGVYTDTQYF	TRBJ2-3	few	TRBV5-1	TRBD2
TGTGCCAGCAGCCAAGATGTTCAGGCTTACACCGGGGAGCTGTTTTTT	CASSQDVQAYTGELFF	TRBJ2-2	.	TRBV3-1	.
TGTGCCAGCAGTTACCCAGAAGCGGGGGGGCCCAATGAGCAGTTCTTC	CASSYPEAGGPNEQFF	TRBJ2-1	few	TRBV6-5	TRBD2
TGTGCCAGCAGTTTCCGAGGCCAGTCCTACGAGCAGTACTTC	CASSFRGQSYEQYF	TRBJ2-7	many	TRBV5-5	.
TGTGCCAGCAGTCCCAGTATGGGGGACGAGCAGTACTTC	CASSPSMGDEQYF	TRBJ2-7	many	TRBV12-3/TRBV12-4	.
TGTGCCAGCAGTCTGAGGACTAGCCTTTATCACCAAGAGACCCAGTACTTC	CASSLRTSLYHQETQYF	TRBJ2-5	many	TRBV14	TRBD2
TGTGCCAGCAGCCGTGCGACAGGGGGCTCTGAAAAACTGTTTTTT	CASSRATGGSEKLFF	TRBJ1-4	few	TRBV7-9	TRBD1
TGTGCCAGCAGCTTGGTGGGACTCATGGGAGAGACCCAGTACTTC	CASSLVGLMGETQYF	TRBJ2-5	.	TRBV5-6	.
TGCGCCAGCAGCTTGGACTGGAGGGGGAACACTGAAGCTTTCTTT	CASSLDWRGNTEAFF	TRBJ1-1	.	TRBV5-1	.
TGCAGCGCCCTTCCGGGACTAGGGTCCTACGAGCAGTACTTC	CSALPGLGSYEQYF	TRBJ2-7	few	TRBV20-1	TRBD2
TGTGCCAGCAGTATCCTCAGGGGCTCTGGAAACACCATATATTTT	CASSILRGSGNTIYF	TRBJ1-3	.	TRBV12-3/TRBV12-4	.
TGTGCCAGCAGCTTGGGGGACAGCCGGGACAGTGAAGCTTTCTTT	CASSLGDSRDSEAFF	TRBJ1-1	few	TRBV5-6	TRBD1
TGTGCCAGCAGTCGCCGGACAGCAAAGAGGAACACTGAAGCTTTCTTT	CASSRRTAKRNTEAFF	TRBJ1-1	many	TRBV6-1	.
TGTGCCTGCTGTTTGCCCAGGGTGGGGTCCGGCGGCGGGTACGAGCAGTACTTC	CACCLPRVGSGGGYEQYF	TRBJ2-7	.	TRBV12-3/TRBV12-4	.
TGTGCCAGCAGTACCCACTATGGCTACACCTTC	CASSTHYGYTF	TRBJ1-2	.	TRBV28	.
TGTGCCAGCAGGCGGAGCAATAGGAATGAGCAGTTCTTC	CASRRSNRNEQFF	TRBJ2-1	.	TRBV28	.
TGTGCCAGCAGTGGCGTCGGCGCGGACAATGAGCAGTTCTTC	CASSGVGADNEQFF	TRBJ2-1	.	TRBV2	.
TGCGCCAGCAGCTCCACCGTCGGGGGGAACTCCTACGAGCAGTACTTC	CASSSTVGGNSYEQYF	TRBJ2-7	many	TRBV5-1	TRBD2
TGTGCCAGCAGCCTACTGGGGGCGCGCGCGAACAATGAGCAGTTCTTC	CASSLLGARANNEQFF	TRBJ2-1	.	TRBV11-2	.
TGTGCCAGCAGAATGGGGGACATGCTAGGGAACGAGCAGTACTTC	CASRMGDMLGNEQYF	TRBJ2-7	few	TRBV2	.